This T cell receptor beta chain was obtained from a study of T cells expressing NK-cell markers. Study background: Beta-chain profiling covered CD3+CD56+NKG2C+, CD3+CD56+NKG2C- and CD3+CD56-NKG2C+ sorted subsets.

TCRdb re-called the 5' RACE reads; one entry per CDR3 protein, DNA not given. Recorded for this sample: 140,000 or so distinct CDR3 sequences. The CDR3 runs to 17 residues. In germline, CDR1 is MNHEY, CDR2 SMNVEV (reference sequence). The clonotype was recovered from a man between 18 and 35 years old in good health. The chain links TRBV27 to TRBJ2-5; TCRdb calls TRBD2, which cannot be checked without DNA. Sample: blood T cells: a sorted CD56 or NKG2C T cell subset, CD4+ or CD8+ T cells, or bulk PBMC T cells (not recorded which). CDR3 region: CASGFWGASGLQETQYF.